These T cell receptor beta chains were read from a single sample in a study of T cells in localized non-small cell lung cancer. Some clones are missing from TCRdb's copy, which holds only in-frame ones; the method was immunoSEQ multiplex PCR. The sample lists approximately 1,300 clones; around a third were seen once. Sample: lung tumor tissue, taken before any cancer treatment. The receptors derive from a woman aged 18 to 49 with stage I lung adenocarcinoma. The CDR3 runs from the conserved cysteine through the conserved F or W. The D gene is left open where the match is weak. Rows may omit the clone size; those that give it use once, few, many or a size class.

J,D,V,size,DNA,CDR3
TRBJ1-2,.,TRBV28,.,TGTGCCAGCGCCCGGGGGGTCCTCTATGGCTACACCTTC,CASARGVLYGYTF
TRBJ2-7,.,TRBV6-8,few,TGTGCCAGCAGGACTCGCGGCGACTCCTCCTACGAGCAGTACTTC,CASRTRGDSSYEQYF
TRBJ2-7,.,TRBV15,.,TGTGCCACCAGCAGAGATCTCGTACGGGGGATCCCCTACGAGCAGTACTTC,CATSRDLVRGIPYEQYF
TRBJ2-7,.,TRBV28,.,TGTGCCAGCAGTTTACCGGGATCCTACGAGCAGTACTTC,CASSLPGSYEQYF
TRBJ2-3,TRBD1,TRBV28,.,TGTGCCAGCAGTAAAACACAGGGGGCGTTGTACGATACGCAGTATTTT,CASSKTQGALYDTQYF
TRBJ2-5,TRBD1,TRBV6-8,few,TGTGCCAGCAGTTACAGGGGGCCTAGGGTGACCCAGTACTTC,CASSYRGPRVTQYF
TRBJ2-4,.,TRBV27,.,TGTGCCAGCAGTCCATCCGGGAACATTCAGTACTTC,CASSPSGNIQYF
TRBJ2-2,.,TRBV11-3,few,TGTGCCAGCAGCCGAGACTCCTTGGCCGGGGAGCTGTTTTTT,CASSRDSLAGELFF
TRBJ2-1,.,TRBV6-8,few,TGTGCCAGCAGTCCGGGCCGCTACAATGAGCAGTTCTTC,CASSPGRYNEQFF
TRBJ1-1,.,TRBV30,.,TGTGCCTGGAGTAATGGGATCGGCACTGAAGCTTTCTTT,CAWSNGIGTEAFF
TRBJ2-7,.,TRBV5-1,.,TGCGCCAGCAGTTCGGATGGGGGCCTTAACAACGAGCAGTACTTC,CASSSDGGLNNEQYF
TRBJ1-4,.,TRBV1,few,TGCGCCAGCAGCCAAGAGGGGTGGAAAGGTGAAAAACTGTTTTTT,CASSQEGWKGEKLFF
TRBJ2-7,TRBD1,TRBV6-8,.,TGTGCCATCAGCCTACAGGGGTGGGAGCAGTACTTC,CAISLQGWEQYF
TRBJ2-7,.,TRBV11-3,.,TGTGCCAGCAGCCCCGTGAGGGGGTCGAGCGAGCAGTACTTC,CASSPVRGSSEQYF
TRBJ2-7,.,TRBV29-1,once,TGCAGCGTTGAGGATAGGGCAGTAAAGGCCGAGCAGTACTTC,CSVEDRAVKAEQYF
TRBJ2-2,.,TRBV30,.,TGTGCCTGGAGTGTAGGCAGGTCTACCGGGGAGCTGTTTTTT,CAWSVGRSTGELFF
TRBJ2-1,.,TRBV9,.,TGTGCCAGCAGCCCCCCCCGCCACAATGAGCAGTTCTTC,CASSPPRHNEQFF
TRBJ1-1,.,TRBV30,few,TGTGCCTGGAGTCAGGCGAACACTGAAGCTTTCTTT,CAWSQANTEAFF
TRBJ2-6,.,TRBV19,.,TGTGCCAGTAGTATAGACGAGTCCTCTGGGGCCAACGTCCTGACTTTC,CASSIDESSGANVLTF
TRBJ2-3,TRBD2,TRBV19,.,TGTGCCAGTAGTCTTGATCCGGGAGGATTCAGCACAGATACGCAGTATTTT,CASSLDPGGFSTDTQYF
TRBJ2-1,.,TRBV10-2,.,TGCGCCAGCAGAGAGGCGAACAATGAGCAGTTCTTC,CASREANNEQFF
TRBJ1-1,TRBD1,TRBV11-1,.,TGTGCCAGCAGCCCAGACAGGGTGGGACCACTGAACACTGAAGCTTTCTTT,CASSPDRVGPLNTEAFF
TRBJ2-1,.,TRBV19,few,TGTGCCAGTAAAGAGGTTTCCTACAATGAGCAGTTCTTC,CASKEVSYNEQFF
TRBJ1-1,.,TRBV30,.,TGTGCCTGGAGCCCCAGGGACAAAGGCAAAAAAGCTTTCTTT,CAWSPRDKGKKAFF
TRBJ2-1,.,TRBV18,.,TGTGCCAGCTCCCAGTTGGGCAGTGAGCAGTTCTTC,CASSQLGSEQFF
TRBJ2-7,TRBD2,TRBV7-2,.,TGTGCCAGTCGGCCTAGCGGCCCCTACGAGCAGTACTTC,CASRPSGPYEQYF
TRBJ2-1,.,TRBV9,.,TGTGCCAGCAGCGTTAGCGGAATATCCTACAATGAGCAGTTCTTC,CASSVSGISYNEQFF